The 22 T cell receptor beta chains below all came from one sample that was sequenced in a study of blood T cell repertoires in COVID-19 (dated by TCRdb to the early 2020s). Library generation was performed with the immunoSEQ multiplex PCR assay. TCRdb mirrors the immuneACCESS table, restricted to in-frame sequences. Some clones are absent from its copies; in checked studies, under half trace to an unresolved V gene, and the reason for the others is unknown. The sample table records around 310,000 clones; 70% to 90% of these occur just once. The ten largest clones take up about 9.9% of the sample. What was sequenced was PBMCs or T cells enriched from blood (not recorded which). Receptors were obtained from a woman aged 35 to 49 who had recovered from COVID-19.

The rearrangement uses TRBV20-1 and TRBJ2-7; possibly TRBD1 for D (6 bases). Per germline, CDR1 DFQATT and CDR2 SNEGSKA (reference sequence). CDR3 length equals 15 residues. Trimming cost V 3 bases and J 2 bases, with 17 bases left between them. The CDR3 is CSASRYRDGAYEQYF. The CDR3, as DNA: TGCAGTGCTAGTCGGTACAGGGACGGGGCCTACGAGCAGTACTTC.

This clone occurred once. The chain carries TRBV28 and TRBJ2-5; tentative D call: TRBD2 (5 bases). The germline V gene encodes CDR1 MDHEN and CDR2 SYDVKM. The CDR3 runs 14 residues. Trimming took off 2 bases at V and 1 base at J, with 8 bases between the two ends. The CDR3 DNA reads TGTGCCAGCAGTTTAACCCGGGGCCAAGAGACCCAGTACTTC. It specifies CASSLTRGQETQYF.

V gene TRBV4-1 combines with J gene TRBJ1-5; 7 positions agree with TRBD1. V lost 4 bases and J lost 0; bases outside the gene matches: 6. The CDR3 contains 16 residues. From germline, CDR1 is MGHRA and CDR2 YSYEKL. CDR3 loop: CASSRDRDSSNQPQHF. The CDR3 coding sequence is TGCGCCAGCAGCCGCGACAGGGACAGTAGCAATCAGCCCCAGCATTTT.

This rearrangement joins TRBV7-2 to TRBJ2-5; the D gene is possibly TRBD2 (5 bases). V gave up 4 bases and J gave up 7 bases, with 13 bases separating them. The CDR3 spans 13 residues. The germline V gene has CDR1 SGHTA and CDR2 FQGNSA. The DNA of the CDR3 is TGTGCCAGCAGCTCAGGACCAGGAGGGACCCAGTACTTC. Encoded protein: CASSSGPGGTQYF. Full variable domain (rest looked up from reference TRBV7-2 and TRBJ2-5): GAGVSQSPSNKVTEKGKDVELRCDPISGHTALYWYRQSLGQGLEFLIYFQGNSAPDKSGLPSDRFSAERTGGSVSTLTIQRTQQEDSAVYLCASSSGPGGTQYFGPGTRLLVL.

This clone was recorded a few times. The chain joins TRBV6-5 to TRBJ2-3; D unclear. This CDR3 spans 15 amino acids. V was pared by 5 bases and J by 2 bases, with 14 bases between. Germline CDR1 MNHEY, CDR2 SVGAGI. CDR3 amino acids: CASSIGRSVTDTQYF. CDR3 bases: TGTGCCAGCAGTATCGGTCGGAGCGTCACAGATACGCAGTATTTT.

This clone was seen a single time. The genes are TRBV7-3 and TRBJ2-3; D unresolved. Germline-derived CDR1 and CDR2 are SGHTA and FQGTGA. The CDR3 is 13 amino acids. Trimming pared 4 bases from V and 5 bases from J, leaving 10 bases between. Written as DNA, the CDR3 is TGTGCCAGCAGCTCCTATGGAGAAGATACGCAGTATTTT. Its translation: CASSSYGEDTQYF.

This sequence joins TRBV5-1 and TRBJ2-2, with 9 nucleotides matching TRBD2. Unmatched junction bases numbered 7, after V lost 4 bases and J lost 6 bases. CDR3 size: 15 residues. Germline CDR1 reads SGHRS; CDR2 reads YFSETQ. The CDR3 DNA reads TGCGCCAGCAGCAAGGGACTAGCTGGCGCCGGGGAGCTGTTTTTT. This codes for CASSKGLAGAGELFF.

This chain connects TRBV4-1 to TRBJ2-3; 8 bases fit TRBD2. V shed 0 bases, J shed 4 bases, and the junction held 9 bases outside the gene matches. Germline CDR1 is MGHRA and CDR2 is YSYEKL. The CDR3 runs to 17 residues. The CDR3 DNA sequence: TGCGCCAGCAGCCAAGATGAAGTGGGACTAGAAGCAGATACGCAGTATTTT. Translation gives CASSQDEVGLEADTQYF.

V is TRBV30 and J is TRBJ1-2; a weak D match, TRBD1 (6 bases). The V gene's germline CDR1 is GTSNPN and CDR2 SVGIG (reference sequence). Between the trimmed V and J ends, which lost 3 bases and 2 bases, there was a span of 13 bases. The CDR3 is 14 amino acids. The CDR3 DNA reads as TGTGCCTGGAGCAAACAGGGAATCAACTATGGCTACACCTTC. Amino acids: CAWSKQGINYGYTF.

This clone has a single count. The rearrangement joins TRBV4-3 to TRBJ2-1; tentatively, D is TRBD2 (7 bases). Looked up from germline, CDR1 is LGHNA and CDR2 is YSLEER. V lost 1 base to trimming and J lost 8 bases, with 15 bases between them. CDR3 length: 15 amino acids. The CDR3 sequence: CASSQVAGGLHEQFF. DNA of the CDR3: TGCGCCAGCAGCCAAGTTGCCGGGGGGCTCCATGAGCAGTTCTTC.

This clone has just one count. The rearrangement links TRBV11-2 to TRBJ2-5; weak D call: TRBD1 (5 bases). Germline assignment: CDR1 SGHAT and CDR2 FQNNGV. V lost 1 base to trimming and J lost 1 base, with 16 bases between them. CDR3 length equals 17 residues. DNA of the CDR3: TGTGCCAGCAGCTTAGGTACCCAGGGTATGATCCAAGAGACCCAGTACTTC. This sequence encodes CASSLGTQGMIQETQYF.

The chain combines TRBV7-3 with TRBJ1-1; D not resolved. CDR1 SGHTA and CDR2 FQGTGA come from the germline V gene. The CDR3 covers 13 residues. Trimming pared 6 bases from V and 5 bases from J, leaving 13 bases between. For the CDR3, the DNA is TGTGCCAGCAGTAAGACTGGGGAGACTGAAGCTTTCTTT. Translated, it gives CASSKTGETEAFF.

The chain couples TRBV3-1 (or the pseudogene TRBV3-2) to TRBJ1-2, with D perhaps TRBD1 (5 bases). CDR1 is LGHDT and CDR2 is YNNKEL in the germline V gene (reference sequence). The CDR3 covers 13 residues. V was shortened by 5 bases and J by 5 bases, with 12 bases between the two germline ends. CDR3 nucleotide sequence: TGTGCCAGCAGCTCGCCGGGGGTTTATGGCTACACCTTC. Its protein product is CASSSPGVYGYTF.

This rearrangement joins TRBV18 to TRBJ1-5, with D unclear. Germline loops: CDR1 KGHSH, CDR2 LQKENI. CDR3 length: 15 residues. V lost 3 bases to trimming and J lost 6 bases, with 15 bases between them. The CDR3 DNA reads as TGTGCCAGCTCACCGGAGAGCCTCGGTGGTCAGCCCCAGCATTTT. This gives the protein CASSPESLGGQPQHF. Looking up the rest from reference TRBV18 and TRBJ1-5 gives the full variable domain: NAGVMQNPRHLVRRRGQEARLRCSPMKGHSHVYWYRQLPEEGLKFMVYLQKENIIDESGMPKERFSAEFPKEGPSILRIQQVVRGDSAAYFCASSPESLGGQPQHFGDGTRLSIL.

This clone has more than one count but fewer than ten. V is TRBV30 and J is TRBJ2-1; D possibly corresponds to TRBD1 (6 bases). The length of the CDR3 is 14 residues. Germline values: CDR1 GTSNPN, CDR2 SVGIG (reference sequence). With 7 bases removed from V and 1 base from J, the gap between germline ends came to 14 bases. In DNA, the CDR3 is TGTGCCTTTTGGGAAACAGGGTCCTACAATGAGCAGTTCTTC. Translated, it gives CAFWETGSYNEQFF.

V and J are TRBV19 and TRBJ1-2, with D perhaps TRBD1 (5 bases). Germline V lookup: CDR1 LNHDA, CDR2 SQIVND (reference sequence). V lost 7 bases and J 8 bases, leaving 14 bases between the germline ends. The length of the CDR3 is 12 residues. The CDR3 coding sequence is TGTGCCAGTAAGAGCGGGGGTTGGGGCTACACCTTC. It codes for CASKSGGWGYTF.

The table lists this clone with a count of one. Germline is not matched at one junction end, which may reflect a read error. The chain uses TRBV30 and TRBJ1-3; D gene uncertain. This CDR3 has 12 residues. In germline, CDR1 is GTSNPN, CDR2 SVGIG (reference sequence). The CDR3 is CAWSVYGDTIYF. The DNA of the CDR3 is TGTGCCTGGAGTGTATATGGAGACACCATATATTTT.

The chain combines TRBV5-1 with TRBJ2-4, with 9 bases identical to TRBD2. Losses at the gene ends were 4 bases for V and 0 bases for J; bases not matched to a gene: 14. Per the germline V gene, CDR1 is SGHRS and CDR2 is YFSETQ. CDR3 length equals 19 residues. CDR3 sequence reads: CASSRVPAGGPLAKNIQYF. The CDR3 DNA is TGCGCCAGCAGCAGGGTACCGGCGGGAGGGCCGCTAGCCAAAAACATTCAGTACTTC. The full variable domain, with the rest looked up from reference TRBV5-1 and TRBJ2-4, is KAGVTQTPRYLIKTRGQQVTLSCSPISGHRSVSWYQQTPGQGLQFLFEYFSETQRNKGNFPGRFSGRQFSNSRSEMNVSTLELGDSALYLCASSRVPAGGPLAKNIQYFGAGTRLSVL.

CDR3 coding DNA: TGTGCCACCAGCAGAGGGTTTAGCTCCTACGAGCAGTACTTC. It specifies CATSRGFSSYEQYF. The V call is TRBV15, the J call TRBJ2-7, with D uncertain. The ends were cut back, 1 base at V and 0 bases at J, with 7 bases in the middle. The CDR3 extends over 14 amino acids. The germline gives CDR1 LNHNV, CDR2 YYDKDF (reference sequence).

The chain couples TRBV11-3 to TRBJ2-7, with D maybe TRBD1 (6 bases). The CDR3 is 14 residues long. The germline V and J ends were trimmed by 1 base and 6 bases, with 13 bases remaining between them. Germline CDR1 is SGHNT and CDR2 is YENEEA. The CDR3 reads CASSLGRQVGEQYF. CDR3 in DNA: TGTGCCAGCAGCTTAGGTCGACAGGTCGGCGAGCAGTACTTC.

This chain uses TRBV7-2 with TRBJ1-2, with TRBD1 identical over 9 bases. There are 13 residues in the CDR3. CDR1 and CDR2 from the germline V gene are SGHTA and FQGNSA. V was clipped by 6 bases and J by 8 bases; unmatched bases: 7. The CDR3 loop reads CASRLQGAEGYTF. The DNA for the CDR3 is TGTGCCAGCAGACTACAGGGGGCAGAGGGCTACACCTTC. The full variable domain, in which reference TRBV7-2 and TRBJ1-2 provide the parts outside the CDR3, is GAGVSQSPSNKVTEKGKDVELRCDPISGHTALYWYRQSLGQGLEFLIYFQGNSAPDKSGLPSDRFSAERTGGSVSTLTIQRTQQEDSAVYLCASRLQGAEGYTFGSGTRLTVV.

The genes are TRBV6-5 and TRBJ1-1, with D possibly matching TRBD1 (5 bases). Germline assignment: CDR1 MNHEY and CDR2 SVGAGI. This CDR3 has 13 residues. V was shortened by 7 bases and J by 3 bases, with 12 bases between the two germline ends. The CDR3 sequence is CASNFWGDTEAFF. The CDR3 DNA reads TGTGCCAGCAACTTCTGGGGGGACACTGAAGCTTTCTTT.